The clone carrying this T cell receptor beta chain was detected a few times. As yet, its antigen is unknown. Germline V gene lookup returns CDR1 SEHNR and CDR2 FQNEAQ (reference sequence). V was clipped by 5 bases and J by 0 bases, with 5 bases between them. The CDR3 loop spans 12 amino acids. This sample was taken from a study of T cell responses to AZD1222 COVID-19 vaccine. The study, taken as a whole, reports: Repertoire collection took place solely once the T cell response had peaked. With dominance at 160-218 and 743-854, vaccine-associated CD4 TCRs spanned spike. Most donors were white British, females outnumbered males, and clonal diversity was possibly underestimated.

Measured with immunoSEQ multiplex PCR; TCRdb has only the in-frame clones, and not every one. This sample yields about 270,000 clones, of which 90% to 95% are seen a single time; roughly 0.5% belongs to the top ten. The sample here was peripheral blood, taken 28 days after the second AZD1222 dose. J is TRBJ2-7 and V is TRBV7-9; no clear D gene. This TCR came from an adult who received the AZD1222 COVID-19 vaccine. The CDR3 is CASSPLSYEQYF. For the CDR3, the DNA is TGTGCCAGCAGCCCCCTCTCCTACGAGCAGTACTTC. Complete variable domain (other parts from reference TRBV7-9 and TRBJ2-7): DTGVSQNPRHKITKRGQNVTFRCDPISEHNRLYWYRQTLGQGPEFLTYFQNEAQLEKSRLLSDRFSAERPKGSFSTLEIQRTEQGDSAMYLCASSPLSYEQYFGPGTRLTVT.